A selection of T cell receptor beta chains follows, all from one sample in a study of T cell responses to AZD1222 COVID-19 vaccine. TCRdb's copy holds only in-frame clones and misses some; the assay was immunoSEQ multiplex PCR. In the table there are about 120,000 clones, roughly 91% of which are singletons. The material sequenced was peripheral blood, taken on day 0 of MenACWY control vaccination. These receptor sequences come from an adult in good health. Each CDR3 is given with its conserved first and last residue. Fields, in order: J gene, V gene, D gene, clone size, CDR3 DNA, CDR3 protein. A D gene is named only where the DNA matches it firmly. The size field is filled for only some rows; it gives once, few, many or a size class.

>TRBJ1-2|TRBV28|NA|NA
TGTGCCAGCAGTTCAACCCTCTTCATTCCTTATGGCTACACCTTC
CASSSTLFIPYGYTF
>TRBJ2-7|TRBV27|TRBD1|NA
TGTGCCAGCAGTTCGGACAGGGGGCTTTACGAGCAGTACTTC
CASSSDRGLYEQYF
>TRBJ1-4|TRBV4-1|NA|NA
TGCGCCAGCAGCCAGCGAATAGACTCGGGCGAAAAACTGTTTTTT
CASSQRIDSGEKLFF
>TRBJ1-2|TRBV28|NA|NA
TGTGCCAGCAGATACTCCGTTTGGGGGGAGAGTGGCTACACCTTC
CASRYSVWGESGYTF
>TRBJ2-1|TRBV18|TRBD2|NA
TGTGCCAGCTCACTAAAGCAGCGGGGAAGCTCCTACAATGAGCAGTTCTTC
CASSLKQRGSSYNEQFF
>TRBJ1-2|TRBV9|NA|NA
TGTGCCAGCAGCCCCCGGACACAAGCTCCTGATGGCTACACCTTC
CASSPRTQAPDGYTF
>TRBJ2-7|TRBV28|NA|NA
TGTGCCAGCAGTTTCCCGCCTCCCAGGGACCCCTACGAGCAGTACTTC
CASSFPPPRDPYEQYF
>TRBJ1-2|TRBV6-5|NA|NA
TGTGCCAGCAGTTACTCGATTCAGGCTCCAGCTGGCTACACCTTC
CASSYSIQAPAGYTF
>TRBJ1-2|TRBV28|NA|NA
TGTGCCAGCAGCATACAACAGACGGCTGGCTACACCTTC
CASSIQQTAGYTF
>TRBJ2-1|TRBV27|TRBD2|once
TGTGCCAGCAGTTTATTGCCTAGCGGGAGGCCAAGCGGGAATGAGCAGTTCTTC
CASSLLPSGRPSGNEQFF
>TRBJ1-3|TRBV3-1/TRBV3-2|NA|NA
TGTGCCAGCAGCCAGGTATCTGGAAACACCATATATTTT
CASSQVSGNTIYF
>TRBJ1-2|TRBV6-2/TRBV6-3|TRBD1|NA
TGTGCCAGCAGTTCGCCCGGGACAGGGGGCTCGTATGGCTACACCTTC
CASSSPGTGGSYGYTF
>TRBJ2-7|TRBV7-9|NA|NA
TGTGCCAGCAGCTTAGCGGGTCGGAACTCCTACGAGCAGTACTTC
CASSLAGRNSYEQYF
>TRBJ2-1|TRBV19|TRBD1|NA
TGTGCCAGTAGGGCCGGGACAGTATGGAATGAGCAGTTCTTC
CASRAGTVWNEQFF
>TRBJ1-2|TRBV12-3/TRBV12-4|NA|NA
TGTGCCAGCAGGCCGGGGGGTTTGGACGGCTACACCTTC
CASRPGGLDGYTF
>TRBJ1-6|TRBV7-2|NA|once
TGTGCCAGCAGATACGGGGCGAGTGGAAGCTCCTATAATTCACCCCTCCACTTT
CASRYGASGSSYNSPLHF
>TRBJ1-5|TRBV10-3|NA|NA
TGTGCCATCTACCAGGCTAATCAGCCCCAGCATTTT
CAIYQANQPQHF
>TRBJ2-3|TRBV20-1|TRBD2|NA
TGCAGTGCTAGTAGCGGGGTGACTAGCACAGATACGCAGTATTTT
CSASSGVTSTDTQYF
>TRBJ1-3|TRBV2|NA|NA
TGTGCCAGCAGGACAGGTCCCATAACGGACACCATATATTTT
CASRTGPITDTIYF
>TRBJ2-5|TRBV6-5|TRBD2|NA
TGTGCCAGCAGACCTAGCGGGGGGTTAGAGACCCAGTACTTC
CASRPSGGLETQYF
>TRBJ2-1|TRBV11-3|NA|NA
TGTGCCAGCAGCTTAGGGGGCGGGCTAGCGTCATACAATGAGCAGTTCTTC
CASSLGGGLASYNEQFF
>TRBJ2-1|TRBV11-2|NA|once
TGTGCCAGCAGCGAGCCCGGGGCGCAGTACAATGAGCAGTTCTTC
CASSEPGAQYNEQFF
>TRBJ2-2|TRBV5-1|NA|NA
TGCGCCAGCAGCTTAAACAGGGATGGGTCCGGGGAGCTGTTTTTT
CASSLNRDGSGELFF
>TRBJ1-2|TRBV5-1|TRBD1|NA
TGCGCCAGCAGCTGGGGGACAGCTAACTATGGCTACACCTTC
CASSWGTANYGYTF
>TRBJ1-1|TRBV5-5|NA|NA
TGTGCCAGCAGCTTGGATTGGAACACTGAAGCTTTCTTT
CASSLDWNTEAFF
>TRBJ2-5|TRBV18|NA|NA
TGTGCCAGCTCACCTACCCCTACGACAGGCGGAAAAGAGACCCAGTACTTC
CASSPTPTTGGKETQYF
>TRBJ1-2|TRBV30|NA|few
TGTGCCTGGAGTAAAAGGCGGACTAACTATGGCTACACCTTC
CAWSKRRTNYGYTF
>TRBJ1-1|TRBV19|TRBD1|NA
TGTGCCAGTAGTATTGAGGGGGCGCCCACTGAAGCTTTCTTT
CASSIEGAPTEAFF